This entry lists 22 T cell receptor beta chains sequenced from one sample in a study of regulatory T cells in long-lasting Graves disease. Arm-PCR of CDR3 regions and iRepertoire HTBI primers were the basis on which TCR beta libraries were built. Each CDR3 protein is one row after TCRdb ran MiXCR on the multiplex PCR reads. The sample shows around 250,000 distinct CDR3 sequences, about 17% of them seen only once. The time point here: newly diagnosed GD, antithyroid drugs for less than 3 months. PBMC-extracted RNA yielded the TCR library. The sample also formed part of further work on T cells in Graves' hyperthyroidism and ophthalmopathy.

Sequences were derived from peripheral blood mononuclear cells (PBMCs), sampled at new diagnosis, from a patient treated with antithyroid drugs. The receptor source for this set is a woman younger than 45 with Graves disease.

This clonotype was found many times. The genes are TRBV7-9 and TRBJ2-5; the match to TRBD2 covers 10 bases. The V gene end was trimmed by 6 bases and the J gene end by 4 bases; junction bases not matched to a gene: 8. The CDR3 length is 15 residues. Germline assignment: CDR1 SEHNR and CDR2 FQNEAQ (reference sequence). This CDR3 reads CASRPLAGAGETQYF. The CDR3 DNA sequence: TGTGCCAGCAGGCCTCTAGCGGGGGCAGGAGAGACCCAGTACTTC.

The rearrangement links TRBV7-6 to TRBJ2-5; D possibly corresponds to TRBD1 (5 bases). There are 14 residues in the CDR3. V was trimmed by 5 bases and J by 5 bases, leaving 15 bases between them. Germline V gene sequence: CDR1 SGHVS, CDR2 FNYEAQ. This chain's CDR3 is CASSPPAGRETQYF. The CDR3 bases are TGTGCCAGCAGCCCCCCGGCAGGGCGGGAGACCCAGTACTTC.

The rearrangement joins TRBV18 to TRBJ2-1; 14 positions agree with TRBD2. J gave up 9 bases and V 4 bases, and 5 bases lay outside the gene matches. From germline, CDR1 is KGHSH and CDR2 LQKENI. This CDR3 spans 15 amino acids. CDR3 residues: CASSRGTSGSGEQFF. CDR3 sequence (DNA): TGTGCCAGCTCACGGGGGACTAGCGGGAGCGGTGAGCAGTTCTTC.

To note about this clonotype: A read error is possible here, since a much larger clone lies one base away. The chain is built from TRBV12-3 or TRBV12-4 and TRBJ2-1; D is possibly TRBD1 or TRBD2 (5 bases each). V was shortened by 6 bases and J by 10 bases, with 16 bases between the two germline ends. The CDR3 runs 13 residues. CDR3 DNA sequence: TGTGCCAGCAGCGAGGGGCAGGCAGACGAGCAGTTCTTC. The encoded protein is CASSEGQADEQFF.

In its sample, this clonotype was seen a few times. A much larger clone lies a single base off, so this may be a read error. The chain joins TRBV7-9 to TRBJ2-2; D may be TRBD1 (6 bases). Between the trimmed V and J ends, which lost 7 bases and 1 base, there was a span of 16 bases. The CDR3 has 16 amino acids. The V gene's germline CDR1 is SEHNR and CDR2 FQNEAQ (reference sequence). The CDR3 coding sequence is TGTGCCAGCATCTCCCCCAGGGGACGGAACACCGGGGAGCTGTTTTTT. Translation: CASISPRGRNTGELFF.

The sample holds many counts of this clonotype. The V and J genes are TRBV7-8 and TRBJ2-3; unclear D gene. From germline, CDR1 is SGHVS and CDR2 FQNEAQ. Trimming stripped 1 base from V and 4 bases from J, with 6 bases between. This CDR3 region has 13 residues. The CDR3 is CASSLESADTQYF. DNA for the CDR3: TGTGCCAGCAGCTTAGAGTCCGCAGATACGCAGTATTTT.

There are many counts of this clonotype. J is TRBJ2-7 and V is TRBV7-8; weak D call: TRBD2 (6 bases). This CDR3 contains 14 residues. With 3 bases removed from V and 6 bases from J, the gap between germline ends came to 15 bases. From germline, CDR1 is SGHVS and CDR2 FQNEAQ. The DNA of the CDR3 is TGTGCCAGCAGCTTGGGGAGGCAGGCCGGCGAGCAGTACTTC. It yields the protein CASSLGRQAGEQYF. Together with reference TRBV7-8 and TRBJ2-7, the CDR3 gives the full variable domain: GAGVSQSPRYKVAKRGQDVALRCDPISGHVSLFWYQQALGQGPEFLTYFQNEAQLDKSGLPSDRFFAERPEGSVSTLKIQRTQQEDSAVYLCASSLGRQAGEQYFGPGTRLTVT.

The V gene is TRBV7-2, the J gene TRBJ2-1; 8 nucleotides line up with TRBD2. The length of the CDR3 is 16 residues. Trimming removed 3 bases from V and 8 bases from J; junction bases left unmatched: 12. From germline, CDR1 is SGHTA and CDR2 FQGNSA. The CDR3 loop is CASSLLSGAMRDEQFF. The CDR3 DNA follows: TGTGCCAGCAGCTTGCTTAGCGGGGCGATGAGGGATGAGCAGTTCTTC.

The chain joins TRBV6-2 or TRBV6-3 to TRBJ2-1, with 7 bases identical to TRBD1. Germline V lookup: CDR1 MNHEY, CDR2 SVGEGT. V dropped 0 bases and J dropped 7; count of bases not matched to a gene: 3. This CDR3 is built from 14 residues. CDR3 amino acids: CASSYSKGANEQFF. CDR3 in DNA: TGTGCCAGCAGTTACTCGAAGGGGGCTAATGAGCAGTTCTTC.

This clonotype came up many times. This chain joins TRBV3-1 and TRBJ2-4, with TRBD1 identical over 7 bases. Germline-derived CDR1 and CDR2 are LGHDT and YNNKEL (reference sequence). CDR3 length: 14 amino acids. After removal of 4 bases from V and 7 bases from J, the junction contained 7 bases not matched to a gene. CDR3 residues: CASSPTGSGNIQYF. As DNA, the CDR3 is TGTGCCAGCAGCCCGACAGGGTCCGGGAACATTCAGTACTTC.

Many counts were recorded for this clonotype. V usage is TRBV20-1 and J usage is TRBJ2-3; the match to TRBD2 covers 10 bases. The V gene's germline CDR1 is DFQATT and CDR2 SNEGSKA (reference sequence). V shed 6 bases and J 1 base; nucleotides not matched to a gene: 4. The CDR3 totals 14 residues. CDR3 nucleotides: TGCAGTGCCCACACTAGCGGGGGCACAGATACGCAGTATTTT. It specifies CSAHTSGGTDTQYF.

To note about this clonotype: This may be a read error, as it is one base from a much larger clone. The chain is built from TRBV27 and TRBJ2-7, with TRBD1 identical over 9 bases. Germline V gene lookup returns CDR1 MNHEY and CDR2 SMNVEV (reference sequence). This CDR3 contains 13 residues. The CDR3 sequence is CASSLTGGYGQYF. The CDR3 coding sequence is TGTGCCAGCAGTCTCACAGGGGGCTACGGGCAGTACTTC.

This clonotype has just a few counts. V usage is TRBV20-1 and J usage is TRBJ2-2; TRBD2 agrees at 7 bases. The CDR3 has 14 amino acids. CDR1 DFQATT and CDR2 SNEGSKA come from the germline V gene (reference sequence). V was pared by 5 bases and J by 6 bases, with 9 bases of the junction left unmatched. CDR3 in DNA: TGCAGTGCTGACGCGGGGGACCCCTCCGGGGAGCTGTTTTTT. This encodes CSADAGDPSGELFF.

This clonotype was observed many times. The CDR3 here is CSAPLAGVGEKLFF. The CDR3 DNA reads TGCAGTGCTCCACTGGCAGGGGTGGGTGAAAAACTGTTTTTT. The V call is TRBV20-1, the J call TRBJ1-4, with a possible D match to TRBD1 (6 bases). V dropped 5 bases and J dropped 7 bases, with 17 bases sitting between them. Germline CDR1 and CDR2: DFQATT and SNEGSKA (reference sequence). CDR3 length equals 14 residues.

In this sample, this clonotype turned up many times. V and J are TRBV12-3 or TRBV12-4 and TRBJ2-1, with TRBD1 identical over 8 bases. The CDR3 contains 15 residues. V lost 5 bases and J lost 7; bases outside the gene matches: 10. CDR3 in amino acids: CASSQSDRVRNEQFF. DNA of the CDR3: TGTGCCAGCAGTCAATCGGACAGGGTAAGGAATGAGCAGTTCTTC.

This clonotype was seen ten or more times. The V and J genes are TRBV7-3 and TRBJ2-1; 9 bases match TRBD2. Germline loops: CDR1 SGHTA, CDR2 FQGTGA. With 5 bases clipped from V and 5 bases from J, the junction kept 4 bases outside the gene matches. This CDR3 is built from 14 residues. The CDR3 DNA sequence: TGTGCCAGCAGCCCTAGCGGGGCCGACAATGAGCAGTTCTTC. It translates to CASSPSGADNEQFF.

A remark on this clonotype: A much more abundant neighbour one base away suggests this may be a read error. The gene calls are TRBV7-9 and TRBJ1-5; possibly TRBD1 for D (5 bases). CDR1 SEHNR and CDR2 FQNEAQ come from the germline V gene (reference sequence). Trimming pared 5 bases from V and 4 bases from J, leaving 15 bases between. There are 15 residues in the CDR3. CDR3: CASSLWDGQNQPQHF. The CDR3 bases are TGTGCCAGCAGCCTCTGGGACGGCCAGAATCAGCCCCAGCATTTT.

This clonotype has ten or more counts. The genes are TRBV11-2 and TRBJ2-3; unclear D gene. CDR1 is SGHAT, CDR2 FQNNGV, per germline. V shed 3 bases and J shed 0 bases, with 7 bases lying between them. The CDR3 runs 14 residues. The DNA of the CDR3 is TGTGCCAGCAGCTTCTATGGAAGCACAGATACGCAGTATTTT. This translates into CASSFYGSTDTQYF.

Comments on this clonotype: This likely traces to a read error, being one base from a far larger clone. The V gene is TRBV2, the J gene TRBJ1-1; D remains ambiguous. V was cut by 6 bases and J by 4 bases, with 18 bases left in between. This CDR3 contains 15 residues. Germline assignment: CDR1 SNHLY and CDR2 FYNNEI. In DNA form, the CDR3 reads TGTGCCAGCAGCCGAGAGGGATACACGAGCACTGAAGCTTTCTTT. It specifies CASSREGYTSTEAFF.

The table lists this clonotype with many counts. The chain has TRBV3-1 and TRBJ1-2; D remains unclear. This CDR3 comprises 16 residues. The V end lost 2 bases, the J end lost 4 bases, and 17 bases lay between the germline ends. Germline V gene data show CDR1 as LGHDT and CDR2 as YNNKEL (reference sequence). CDR3 nucleotides: TGTGCCAGCAGCCAACAGGACGGAGAACCTATCTATGGCTACACCTTC. It is translated as CASSQQDGEPIYGYTF.

This clonotype was found many times. This rearrangement joins TRBV12-3 or TRBV12-4 to TRBJ2-7; D not resolved. The CDR3 loop spans 12 amino acids. With 0 bases removed from V and 5 bases from J, the gap between germline ends came to 5 bases. This CDR3 reads CASSLATDEQYF. CDR3 coding DNA: TGTGCCAGCAGTTTAGCGACGGACGAGCAGTACTTC.

This clonotype was seen repeatedly, ten times or more. V usage is TRBV3-1 and J usage is TRBJ1-1, with 7 bases identical to TRBD1. The trim removed 4 bases at V and 0 bases at J, leaving 11 bases unmatched. Germline V lookup: CDR1 LGHDT, CDR2 YNNKEL (reference sequence). The CDR3 runs to 17 residues. CDR3 DNA: TGTGCCAGCAGCCTAAGACCGGGACAGCCTATGAACACTGAAGCTTTCTTT. This gives the protein CASSLRPGQPMNTEAFF.